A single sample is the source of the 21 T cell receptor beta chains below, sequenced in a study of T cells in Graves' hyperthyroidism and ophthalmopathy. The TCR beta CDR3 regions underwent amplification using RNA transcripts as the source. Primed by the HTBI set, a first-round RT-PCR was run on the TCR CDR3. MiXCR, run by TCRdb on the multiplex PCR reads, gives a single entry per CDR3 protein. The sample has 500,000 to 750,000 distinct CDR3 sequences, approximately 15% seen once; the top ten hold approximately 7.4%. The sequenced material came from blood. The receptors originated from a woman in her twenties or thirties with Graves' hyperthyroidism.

CDR3 DNA: TGTGCCAGCAGCTTAGTTCGGGGAACCTCCTACGAGCAGTACTTC. Amino acids: CASSLVRGTSYEQYF. The chain couples TRBV11-1 to TRBJ2-7; TRBD2 might be the D (5 bases). The CDR3 runs to 15 residues. Germline-derived CDR1 and CDR2 are SGHAT and FQDESV (reference sequence). Trimming removed 1 base at V and 0 bases at J, with 10 bases between.

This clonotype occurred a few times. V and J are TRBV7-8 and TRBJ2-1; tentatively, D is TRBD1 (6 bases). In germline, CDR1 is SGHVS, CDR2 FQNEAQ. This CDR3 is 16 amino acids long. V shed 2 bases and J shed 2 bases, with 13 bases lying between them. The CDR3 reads CASSLYRAGPYNEQFF. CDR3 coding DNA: TGTGCCAGCAGCTTATACAGGGCGGGCCCCTACAATGAGCAGTTCTTC.

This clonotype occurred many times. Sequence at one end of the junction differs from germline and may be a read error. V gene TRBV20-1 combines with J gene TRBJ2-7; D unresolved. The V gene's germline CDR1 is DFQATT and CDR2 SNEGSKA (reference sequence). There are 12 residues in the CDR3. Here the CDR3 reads CSASPVSYKQYF. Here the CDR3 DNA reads TGCAGTGCTAGCCCAGTGTCCTACAAGCAGTACTTC.

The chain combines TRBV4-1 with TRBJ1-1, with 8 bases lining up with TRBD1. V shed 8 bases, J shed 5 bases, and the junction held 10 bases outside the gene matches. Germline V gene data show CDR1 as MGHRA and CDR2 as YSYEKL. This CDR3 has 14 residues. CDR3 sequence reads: CASHQDRGRTEAFF. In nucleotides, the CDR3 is TGCGCCAGCCACCAAGACAGGGGAAGGACTGAAGCTTTCTTT.

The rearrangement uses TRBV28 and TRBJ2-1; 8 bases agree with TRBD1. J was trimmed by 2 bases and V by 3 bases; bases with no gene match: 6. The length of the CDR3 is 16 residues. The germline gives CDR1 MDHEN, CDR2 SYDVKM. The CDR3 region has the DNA TGTGCCAGCAGTTTTGGACAGGGTGGCGCCTACAATGAGCAGTTCTTC. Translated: CASSFGQGGAYNEQFF.

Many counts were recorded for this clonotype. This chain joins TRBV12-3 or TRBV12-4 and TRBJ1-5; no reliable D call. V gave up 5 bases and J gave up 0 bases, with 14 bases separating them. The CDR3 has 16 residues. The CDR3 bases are TGTGCCAGCAGTCTCCTTCGGGGTTATAGCAATCAGCCCCAGCATTTT. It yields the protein CASSLLRGYSNQPQHF.

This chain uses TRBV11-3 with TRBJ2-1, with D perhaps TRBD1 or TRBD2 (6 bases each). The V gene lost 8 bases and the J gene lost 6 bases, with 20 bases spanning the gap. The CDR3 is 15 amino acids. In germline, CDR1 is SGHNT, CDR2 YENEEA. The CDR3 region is CASGQGGLWGNEQFF. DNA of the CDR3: TGTGCCAGCGGACAAGGGGGGCTTTGGGGCAATGAGCAGTTCTTC.

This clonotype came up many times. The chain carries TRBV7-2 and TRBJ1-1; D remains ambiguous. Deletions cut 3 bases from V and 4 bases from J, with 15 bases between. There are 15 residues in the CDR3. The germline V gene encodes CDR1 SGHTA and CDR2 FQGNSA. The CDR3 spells CASSFLGVRVTEAFF. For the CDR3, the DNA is TGTGCCAGCAGCTTTCTCGGGGTTCGCGTCACTGAAGCTTTCTTT.

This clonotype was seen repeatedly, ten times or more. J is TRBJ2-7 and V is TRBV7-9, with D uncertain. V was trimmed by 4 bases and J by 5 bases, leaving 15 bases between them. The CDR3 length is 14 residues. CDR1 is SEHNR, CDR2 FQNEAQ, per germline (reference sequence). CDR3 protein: CASSSPGPSHEQYF. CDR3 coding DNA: TGTGCCAGCAGCTCCCCGGGCCCAAGCCACGAGCAGTACTTC.

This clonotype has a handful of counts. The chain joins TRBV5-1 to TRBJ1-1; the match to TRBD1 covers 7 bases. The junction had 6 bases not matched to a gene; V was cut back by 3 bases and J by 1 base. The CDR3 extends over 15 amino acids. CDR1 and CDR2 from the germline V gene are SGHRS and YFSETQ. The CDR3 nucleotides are TGCGCCAGCAGCTCCGGGACAGTCGGGAACACTGAAGCTTTCTTT. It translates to CASSSGTVGNTEAFF.

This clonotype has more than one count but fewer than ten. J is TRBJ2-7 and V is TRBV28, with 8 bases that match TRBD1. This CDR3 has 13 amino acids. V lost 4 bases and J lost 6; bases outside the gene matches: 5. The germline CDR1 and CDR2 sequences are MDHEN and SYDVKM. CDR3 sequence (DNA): TGTGCCAGCAGTTGGACAGGGATTGGCGAGCAGTACTTC. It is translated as CASSWTGIGEQYF.

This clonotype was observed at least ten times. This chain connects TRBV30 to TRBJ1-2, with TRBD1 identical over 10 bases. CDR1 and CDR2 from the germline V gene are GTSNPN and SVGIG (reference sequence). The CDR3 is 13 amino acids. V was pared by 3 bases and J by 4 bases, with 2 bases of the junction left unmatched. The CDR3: CAWSGDRGYGYTF. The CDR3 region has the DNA TGTGCCTGGAGCGGGGACAGGGGCTATGGCTACACCTTC.

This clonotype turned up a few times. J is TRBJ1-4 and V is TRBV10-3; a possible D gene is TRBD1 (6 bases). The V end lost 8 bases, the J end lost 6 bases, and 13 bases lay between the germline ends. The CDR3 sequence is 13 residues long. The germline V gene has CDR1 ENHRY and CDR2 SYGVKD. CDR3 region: CAISSGEDEKLFF. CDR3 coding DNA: TGTGCCATCTCGTCAGGGGAAGATGAAAAACTGTTTTTT.

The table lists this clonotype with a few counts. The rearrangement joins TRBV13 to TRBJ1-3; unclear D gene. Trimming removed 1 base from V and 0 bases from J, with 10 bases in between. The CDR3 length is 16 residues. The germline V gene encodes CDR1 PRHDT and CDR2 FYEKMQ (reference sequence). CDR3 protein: CASSLAPGSSGNTIYF. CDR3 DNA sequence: TGTGCCAGCAGCTTAGCGCCCGGAAGCTCTGGAAACACCATATATTTT.

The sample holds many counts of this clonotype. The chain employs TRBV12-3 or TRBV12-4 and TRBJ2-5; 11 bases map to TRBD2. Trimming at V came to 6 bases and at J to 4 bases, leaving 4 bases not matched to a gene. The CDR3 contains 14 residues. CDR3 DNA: TGTGCCAGCAGCATAGCGGGAGGGCGAGAGACCCAGTACTTC. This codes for CASSIAGGRETQYF.

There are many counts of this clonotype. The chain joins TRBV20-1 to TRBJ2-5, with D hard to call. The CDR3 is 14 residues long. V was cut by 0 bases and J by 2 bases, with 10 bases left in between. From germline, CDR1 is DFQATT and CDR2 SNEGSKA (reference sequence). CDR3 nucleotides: TGCAGTGCTAGAGATTTGGTCACTCAAGAGACCCAGTACTTC. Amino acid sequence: CSARDLVTQETQYF.

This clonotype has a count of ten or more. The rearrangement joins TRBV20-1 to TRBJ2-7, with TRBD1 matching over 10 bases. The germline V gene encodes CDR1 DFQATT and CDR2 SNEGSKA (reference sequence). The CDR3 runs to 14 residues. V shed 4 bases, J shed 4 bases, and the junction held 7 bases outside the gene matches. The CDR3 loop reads CSATRDRGTYEQYF. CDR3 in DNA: TGCAGTGCTACGCGGGACAGGGGTACTTACGAGCAGTACTTC.

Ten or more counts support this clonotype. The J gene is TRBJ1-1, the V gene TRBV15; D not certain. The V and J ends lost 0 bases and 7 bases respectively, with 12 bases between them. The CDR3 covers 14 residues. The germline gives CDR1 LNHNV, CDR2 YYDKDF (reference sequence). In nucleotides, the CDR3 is TGTGCCACCAGCAGAGATTACCAGGACTTTGAAGCTTTCTTT. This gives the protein CATSRDYQDFEAFF.

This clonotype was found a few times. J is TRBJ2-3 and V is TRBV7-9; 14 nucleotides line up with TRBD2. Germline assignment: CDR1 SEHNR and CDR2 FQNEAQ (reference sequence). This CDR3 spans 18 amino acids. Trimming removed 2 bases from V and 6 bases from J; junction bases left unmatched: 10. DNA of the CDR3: TGTGCCAGCAGCTTATTCGCCTGGACTAGCGGGAGGCCCGATACGCAGTATTTT. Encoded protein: CASSLFAWTSGRPDTQYF.

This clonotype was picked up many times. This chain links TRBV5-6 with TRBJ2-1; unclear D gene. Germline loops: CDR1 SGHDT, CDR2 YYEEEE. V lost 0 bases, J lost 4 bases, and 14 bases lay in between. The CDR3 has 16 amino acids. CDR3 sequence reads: CASSLVVAEAYNEQFF. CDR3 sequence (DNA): TGTGCCAGCAGCTTGGTGGTAGCCGAGGCTTACAATGAGCAGTTCTTC.

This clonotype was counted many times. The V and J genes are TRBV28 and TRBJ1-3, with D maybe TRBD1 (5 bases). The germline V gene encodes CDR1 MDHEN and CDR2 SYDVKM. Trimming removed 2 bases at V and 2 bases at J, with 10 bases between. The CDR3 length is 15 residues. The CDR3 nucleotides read TGTGCCAGCAGTTTAGTTTGGGGGACTGGAAACACCATATATTTT. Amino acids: CASSLVWGTGNTIYF.